Below are 9 T cell receptor beta chains sequenced from a single sample in a study of tissue T cells after allogeneic stem cell transplantation. The table came from immunoSEQ multiplex PCR; TCRdb's copy has only in-frame clones and leaves some out. The table shows roughly 4,200 clones, with 55% to 60% occurring only once. The time point was: mouse harvest day 7 after allogeneic transplant. Tail vein injection delivered 10^7 T-cell-depleted bone marrow cells and 10^6 splenic CD5+ T cells. Source material: spleen. The source is a female BALB/c mouse given C57BL/6 T cells with graft-versus-host disease after an allogeneic hematopoietic cell transplant.

With regard to this clone: The germline and genes are mouse ones. The read finishes 1 residue shy of the CDR3 end, and the germline J gene is used to complete it. The chain uses TRBV20 and TRBJ2-7; D ambiguous. Germline CDR1 and CDR2: GFQATS and STVNSAI. The CDR3 consists of 12 residues. Trimming took 4 bases from V and 0 from J, leaving 7 bases between them. The chain's CDR3 is CGATTPSYEQYF. CDR3 DNA (partial): TGTGGTGCTACGACACCCTCCTATGAACAGTAC.

Details on this clone: The genes and germline here are from mouse. The CDR3: CASSLTGNANERLFF. CDR3 bases read: TGTGCCAGCAGCCTGACAGGGAACGCCAACGAAAGATTATTT. The chain is built from TRBV5 and TRBJ1-4; 7 bases are shared with TRBD1. The DNA ends 1 residue before the CDR3 does, and the rest of the CDR3 is filled in from the germline J gene. Losses at the gene ends were 4 bases for V and 3 bases for J; bases not matched to a gene: 5. Germline CDR1 LGHNA, CDR2 YNLKQL (reference sequence). CDR3 size: 15 residues.

About this clone: Mouse names are used for the genes. The CDR3 end lies 1 residue beyond the end of the read and is filled in from the germline J gene. V gene TRBV3 combines with J gene TRBJ1-1; 11 positions match TRBD1. This CDR3 has 13 amino acids. J was trimmed by 5 bases and V by 8 bases; bases with no gene match: 4. From germline, CDR1 is SNHLY and CDR2 FYNGKV (reference sequence). The DNA read from the CDR3 is TGTGCCAGCGCCGGGACAGGGGGGACAGAAGTCTTC. It codes for CASAGTGGTEVF. The full CDR3 is CASAGTGGTEVFF.

This clone showed up just once. The gene names given are mouse names. The CDR3 goes on 1 residue after the read ends, and that part is filled in from the germline J gene. The J gene is TRBJ2-2, the V gene TRBV26; the D is unclear. This CDR3 comprises 14 residues. Germline lookup yields CDR1 KGHPV and CDR2 FQNQEV (reference sequence). Trimming took 6 bases from V and 0 from J, leaving 8 bases between them. CDR3 DNA, as far as it was read: TGTGCCAGCAGATACATCGCAAACACCGGGCAGCTCTAC. As protein: CASRYIANTGQLY. The whole CDR3 protein reads CASRYIANTGQLYF.

This clone was found a few times. Gene names denote mouse genes. The CDR3 goes on 1 residue after the read ends, and that part is filled in from the germline J gene. This rearrangement joins TRBV20 to TRBJ1-2; D gene ambiguous. The germline gives CDR1 GFQATS, CDR2 STVNSAI. This CDR3 region has 12 residues. The V end lost 0 bases, the J end lost 0 bases, and 2 bases lay between the germline ends. CDR3 region: CGARDTNSDYTF. The CDR3 DNA, read in part, is TGTGGTGCTAGGGACACAAACTCCGACTACACC.

This clone was found a few times. The genes are named according to mouse. The read ends 1 residue early relative to the CDR3; the germline J gene fills the gap. The rearrangement joins TRBV13-3 to TRBJ2-7; 10 bases match TRBD2. The CDR3 totals 15 residues. Germline loops: CDR1 NNHDY, CDR2 SYVADS. V lost 3 bases, J lost 0 bases, and 3 bases stayed unmatched. The CDR3: CASSAGGASSYEQYF. CDR3 bases read: TGTGCCAGCAGTGCTGGGGGGGCGAGCTCCTATGAACAGTAC.

Details on this clone: Genes and germline come from the mouse. The read ends 1 residue early relative to the CDR3; the germline J gene fills the gap. The gene calls are TRBV13-2 and TRBJ2-4; a weak D match, TRBD1 (5 bases). The V end lost 2 bases, the J end lost 0 bases, and 10 bases lay between the germline ends. The germline gives CDR1 NNHNN, CDR2 SYGAGS (reference sequence). The CDR3 has 15 residues. The CDR3 here is CASGEGHASQNTLYF. The CDR3 bases that were read are TGTGCCAGCGGTGAAGGACACGCTAGTCAAAACACCTTGTAC.

This clone was seen more than once but under ten times. Germline and genes here are mouse. The read gets to within 1 residue of the CDR3 end, and the germline J gene fills in the rest. The J gene is TRBJ1-4, the V gene TRBV20, with a possible D match to TRBD1 (6 bases). The CDR3 has 15 residues. V lost 0 bases to trimming and J lost 1 base, with 9 bases between them. Germline CDR1 and CDR2: GFQATS and STVNSAI. CDR3 bases read: TGTGGTGCTAGGGATCCACAGGGTTCCAACGAAAGATTATTT. It encodes CGARDPQGSNERLF. The whole CDR3 protein is CGARDPQGSNERLFF.

As for this clone: Gene names refer to mouse genes. The read gets to within 1 residue of the CDR3 end, and the germline J gene fills in the rest. This chain uses TRBV13-3 with TRBJ2-3; D possibly corresponds to TRBD2 (7 bases). The CDR3 loop spans 15 amino acids. Trimming cost V 2 bases and J 2 bases, with 12 bases left between them. Germline CDR1 and CDR2: NNHDY and SYVADS. The DNA read from the CDR3 is TGTGCCAGCAGTGACCGGGGGGCTGTTGCAGAAACGCTGTAT. Protein sequence: CASSDRGAVAETLY. The full CDR3 protein reads CASSDRGAVAETLYF.